The T cell receptor (beta chain) described here comes from a study of T-cell memory formation after mild COVID-19. The wider study: There were largely donor-specific TCR clusters.

For this clonotype: Antigen specificity is unknown.

The CDR3 totals 15 residues. V dropped 6 bases and J dropped 0; count of bases not matched to a gene: 6. CDR1 DFQATT and CDR2 SNEGSKA come from the germline V gene (reference sequence). Constant-segment primers served in 5'RACE that generated TCR alpha and TCR beta cDNA libraries bearing sample barcodes and UMIs. MiXCR, run by TCRdb on the 5' RACE reads, gives a single entry per CDR3 protein. The data hold 280,000 or so distinct CDR3 sequences, with 7.5% to 9.5% observed a single time. Findings of the study overall: Chiefly within CM and EM were the contracting CD4+ clones; CD8+ ones were within EMRA.

The chain links TRBV20-1 to TRBJ2-5; TRBD2 matches 11 bases. Specimen: PBMCs or a T cell subset sorted from them (not recorded which). This receptor was obtained from a man aged 18-30 years who had mild COVID-19 (a few samples of this study predate the infection). Cell type and time point are not known. The CDR3 here is CSALTSGNYQETQYF. CDR3 nucleotides: TGCAGTGCCCTGACTAGCGGGAATTACCAAGAGACCCAGTACTTC.